This is a list of T cell receptor beta chains from one sample in a study of blood T cell repertoires in COVID-19. TCRdb's table, derived via immunoSEQ multiplex PCR, lists solely in-frame clones and lacks some. The sample includes under 150,000 clones, approximately 87% of them seen just once. The sequenced sample consisted of PBMCs or T cells enriched from blood (not recorded which). The receptor source for this set is a woman in her twenties or thirties with acute COVID-19. Each CDR3 is given with its conserved first and last residue. Fields, in order: clone size, CDR3 length, V gene, D gene, J gene, CDR3 protein, CDR3 DNA. The D gene is left open where the match is weak. Expanded clones get a size class; other rows say once, few or many, or leave the size out.

once	12	TRBV3-1/TRBV3-2	TRBD1	TRBJ2-7	CASSPGTGIRYF	TGTGCCAGCAGCCCCGGGACAGGGATCAGGTACTTC
once	14	TRBV28	-	TRBJ2-5	CASSLTDSQETQYF	TGTGCCAGCAGTTTAACCGACAGCCAAGAGACCCAGTACTTC
-	14	TRBV20-1	TRBD2	TRBJ2-5	CSASPSGARETQYF	TGCAGTGCTAGTCCTAGCGGAGCTCGGGAGACCCAGTACTTC
-	16	TRBV27	TRBD1	TRBJ1-1	CASRHRPGTENTEAFF	TGTGCCAGCAGACACCGACCCGGGACAGAAAACACTGAAGCTTTCTTT
-	16	TRBV6-2/TRBV6-3	-	TRBJ1-4	CASSYRGGPTNEKLFF	TGTGCCAGCAGTTACCGAGGAGGACCGACTAATGAAAAACTGTTTTTT
once	15	TRBV7-3	-	TRBJ2-7	CASSLYPDSPYEQYF	TGTGCCAGCAGCTTATACCCCGACAGTCCCTACGAGCAGTACTTC
medium-sized	16	TRBV6-1	TRBD1	TRBJ1-1	CASSEEVAGGNTEAFF	TGTGCCAGCAGTGAAGAGGTCGCAGGGGGCAACACTGAAGCTTTCTTT
-	14	TRBV5-3	-	TRBJ2-5	CARSLGQAGETQYF	TGTGCCAGAAGCTTGGGTCAGGCGGGAGAGACCCAGTACTTC
many	18	TRBV28	-	TRBJ2-7	CASSSRGRSVILAYEQYF	TGTGCCAGCAGCTCCAGGGGCAGGAGCGTGATTTTAGCCTACGAGCAGTACTTC
-	16	TRBV6-1	-	TRBJ2-3	CASSGFRDTNTDTQYF	TGTGCCAGCAGTGGGTTCCGGGACACAAACACAGATACGCAGTATTTT
-	13	TRBV27	-	TRBJ2-7	CASSLRPTYEQYF	TGTGCCAGCAGTTTGAGGCCCACCTACGAGCAGTACTTC
-	15	TRBV4-2	-	TRBJ2-3	CASSQVGTSTDTQYF	TGTGCCAGCAGCCAAGTGGGGACTAGCACAGATACGCAGTATTTT
-	14	TRBV30	TRBD1	TRBJ2-7	CAWSVRQGVYEQYF	TGTGCCTGGAGTGTACGTCAGGGGGTCTACGAGCAGTACTTC
-	14	TRBV9	TRBD1	TRBJ1-2	CASSISTGVDGYTF	TGTGCCAGCAGCATCAGTACAGGGGTGGATGGCTACACCTTC
-	16	TRBV9	TRBD1	TRBJ1-4	CASSPFTGATNEKLFF	TGTGCCAGCAGCCCTTTCACAGGGGCAACTAATGAAAAACTGTTTTTT
-	14	TRBV7-7	-	TRBJ2-5	CASSFAGTEETQYF	TGTGCTAGCAGCTTCGCCGGGACTGAAGAGACCCAGTACTTC
-	16	TRBV4-1	TRBD1	TRBJ2-3	CASSPWTGLGTDTQYF	TGCGCCAGCAGCCCCTGGACAGGCCTTGGGACAGATACGCAGTATTTT
once	16	TRBV11-2	-	TRBJ2-5	CASSLKTGDSKETQYF	TGTGCCAGCAGCTTAAAAACAGGAGATTCTAAAGAGACCCAGTACTTC
-	13	TRBV12-3/TRBV12-4	TRBD1	TRBJ1-2	CAIRLDRESDYTF	TGTGCCATCCGCCTCGACAGGGAAAGTGACTACACCTTC
-	13	TRBV11-1	-	TRBJ2-7	CASSPEAGYEQYF	TGTGCCAGCAGCCCGGAGGCCGGGTACGAGCAGTACTTC
-	15	TRBV7-9	TRBD1	TRBJ2-1	CASSLPGQGGNEQFF	TGTGCCAGCAGCTTACCAGGACAGGGGGGCAATGAGCAGTTCTTC
-	14	TRBV27	-	TRBJ1-1	CASSPTDRSTEAFF	TGTGCCAGCAGCCCGACAGACCGGAGCACTGAAGCTTTCTTT
-	13	TRBV27	TRBD2	TRBJ2-1	CASTKRLAQEQFF	TGTGCCAGCACCAAAAGACTAGCGCAGGAGCAGTTCTTC
-	14	TRBV18	-	TRBJ1-4	CASSPSTTNEKLFF	TGTGCCAGCTCACCATCCACAACTAATGAAAAACTGTTTTTT
-	18	TRBV6-1	TRBD1	TRBJ2-1	CASSEAGAGQGALNEQFF	TGTGCCAGCAGTGAAGCAGGGGCGGGACAGGGGGCGCTCAATGAGCAGTTCTTC
-	15	TRBV6-1	TRBD2	TRBJ2-1	CASSETAGGSNEQFF	TGTGCCAGCAGTGAAACAGCGGGAGGGAGCAATGAGCAGTTCTTC
-	11	TRBV28	-	TRBJ2-4	CATVGVNIQYF	TGTGCCACCGTCGGGGTGAACATTCAGTACTTC
-	14	TRBV11-2	TRBD2	TRBJ2-7	CASRRPGLYYEQYF	TGTGCCAGCAGGAGGCCGGGACTATACTACGAGCAGTACTTC
once	16	TRBV7-2	TRBD1	TRBJ1-1	CASSLAVTGANTEAFF	TGTGCCAGCAGCTTAGCCGTCACAGGGGCTAACACTGAAGCTTTCTTT
-	19	TRBV3-1/TRBV3-2	-	TRBJ1-6	CASSQDLIGLSSYNSPLHF	TGTGCCAGCAGCCAAGATTTAATCGGACTCAGCTCCTATAATTCACCCCTCCACTTT
few	13	TRBV6-4	-	TRBJ2-1	CASNKGPGNEQFF	TGTGCCAGCAACAAGGGGCCGGGCAATGAGCAGTTCTTC
-	16	TRBV9	-	TRBJ1-6	CASSVEADSYNSPLHF	TGTGCCAGCAGCGTAGAAGCCGACTCGTATAATTCACCCCTCCACTTT
-	13	TRBV25-1	-	TRBJ2-1	CASSEPNRDEQFF	TGTGCCAGCAGTGAACCCAACAGGGATGAGCAGTTCTTC
-	15	TRBV27	TRBD1	TRBJ1-2	CASSAGTGTGDGYTF	TGTGCCAGCAGTGCCGGGACAGGGACTGGGGATGGCTACACCTTC
-	11	TRBV21-1	-	TRBJ2-7	CASTTSTEDRF	TGTGCCAGCACCACCTCGACAGAAGACCGTTTC
-	13	TRBV7-2	-	TRBJ1-2	CASSRTVNYGYTF	TGTGCCAGCAGCCGGACAGTGAACTATGGCTACACCTTC
-	14	TRBV3-1/TRBV3-2	TRBD2	TRBJ2-1	CASSHLAGANEQFF	TGTGCCAGCAGCCACCTAGCGGGAGCCAATGAGCAGTTCTTC
-	10	TRBV12-5	-	TRBJ2-7	CASTQGEQYF	TGTGCTAGTACTCAGGGCGAGCAGTACTTC
-	15	TRBV3-1/TRBV3-2	TRBD2	TRBJ2-1	CASSQAGAAYNEQFF	TGTGCCAGCAGCCAGGCGGGAGCAGCGTACAATGAGCAGTTCTTC
once	15	TRBV18	TRBD1	TRBJ2-3	CASSKGTGGTDTQYF	TGTGCCAGCTCAAAGGGGACAGGGGGCACAGATACGCAGTATTTT
-	12	TRBV25-1	-	TRBJ1-2	CASSLTGYGYTF	TGTGCCAGCAGTCTGACAGGCTATGGCTACACCTTC
-	14	TRBV12-5	-	TRBJ2-2	CASAPAGGTGELFF	TGTGCTAGTGCTCCCGCGGGTGGGACCGGGGAGCTGTTTTTT